Presented here are 18 T cell receptor beta chains from one specimen sequenced in a study of molecular identifiers for immune sequencing clone quantification. Using its own MiXCR run on the PCR reads, TCRdb lists one record per CDR3 protein. Seen here are about 98,000 distinct CDR3 sequences, under 40% observed once, and the top ten hold approximately 9.8%. The specimen was naive CD8+ T cells from blood, with Jurkat cell RNA spiked in. Subset noted: FACS-sorted CD8+CD4-CCR7+CD45RA+ naive T cells. The source is a human donor in good health. Some libraries in this study had Jurkat cell RNA spiked in.

This clonotype was counted at least ten times. The chain couples TRBV7-9 to TRBJ2-5, with a possible D match to TRBD1 (6 bases). Germline CDR1 and CDR2: SEHNR and FQNEAQ (reference sequence). Trimming cost V 5 bases and J 3 bases, with 13 bases left between them. This CDR3 region has 14 residues. In DNA, the CDR3 is TGTGCCAGCAGCACAAGCCGGGACAAAGAGACCCAGTACTTC. Its translation is CASSTSRDKETQYF.

In this sample, this clonotype turned up a few times. The chain has TRBV12-3 or TRBV12-4 and TRBJ2-5; 7 bases map to TRBD2. The CDR3 is made up of 15 amino acids. V trimming: 8 bases; J trimming: 2 bases; junction bases outside the gene matches: 11. The CDR3 is CASGVAGTKQETQYF. The CDR3 DNA reads as TGTGCCAGCGGAGTCGCCGGGACTAAACAAGAGACCCAGTACTTC.

The gene calls are TRBV28 and TRBJ1-2, with 7 positions matching TRBD1. The trim removed 5 bases at V and 5 bases at J, leaving 8 bases unmatched. Germline loops: CDR1 MDHEN, CDR2 SYDVKM. The CDR3 sequence is 14 residues long. In DNA, the CDR3 is TGTGCCAGCAGTCCCAACAGGGGTGCATATGGCTACACCTTC. Its translation is CASSPNRGAYGYTF.

This clonotype appeared a few times. The V gene is TRBV5-4, the J gene TRBJ2-5; 10 positions agree with TRBD1. Germline trimming cut 4 bases from V and 1 base from J; bases unmatched to any gene: 4. Germline CDR1 reads SGHNT; CDR2 reads YYREEE (reference sequence). The CDR3 has 15 amino acids. DNA of the CDR3: TGTGCCAGCAGCCCAAGACAGGGGGCCCAAGAGACCCAGTACTTC. Translating it yields CASSPRQGAQETQYF.

This clonotype was picked up a small number of times. J is TRBJ2-1 and V is TRBV27, with unresolved D. Germline loops: CDR1 MNHEY, CDR2 SMNVEV (reference sequence). Trimming shortened V by 4 bases and J by 5 bases, and 9 bases separated the two germline ends. The CDR3 runs 13 residues. The CDR3 loop reads CASSWVPHNEQFF. Here the CDR3 DNA reads TGTGCCAGCAGTTGGGTACCTCACAATGAGCAGTTCTTC.

The chain is built from TRBV4-1 and TRBJ2-2; possibly TRBD1 or TRBD2 for D (6 bases each). Germline V CDR1 and CDR2: MGHRA, YSYEKL. Trimming removed 6 bases from V and 6 bases from J, with 11 bases in between. The CDR3 runs 13 residues. The CDR3, as DNA: TGCGCCAGCAGACAGGGAGGATCCGGGGAGCTGTTTTTT. Translation gives CASRQGGSGELFF.

A note on this clonotype: This may arise from a read error, as a much more abundant clone is one base away. This rearrangement joins TRBV6-2 or TRBV6-3 to TRBJ1-2; tentatively, D is TRBD1 (5 bases). The CDR3 length is 13 residues. The germline V gene encodes CDR1 MNHEY and CDR2 SVGEGT. Trimming removed 8 bases from V and 8 bases from J, with 18 bases in between. The CDR3, as DNA: TGTGCCAGCCACGACGGGGACCTGAGGGGCTACACCTTC. Its protein product is CASHDGDLRGYTF.

The chain couples TRBV28 to TRBJ1-6; TRBD1 is a possible D gene (5 bases). The V gene's germline CDR1 is MDHEN and CDR2 SYDVKM. Trimming shortened V by 2 bases and J by 5 bases, and 13 bases separated the two germline ends. The length of the CDR3 is 16 residues. CDR3 sequence (DNA): TGTGCCAGCAGTTTAAGGGGCAGGTTGAATAATTCACCCCTCCACTTT. Translation: CASSLRGRLNNSPLHF.

This clonotype was counted a few times. The gene calls are TRBV20-1 and TRBJ2-7, with 10 positions matching TRBD2. Germline trimming cut 1 base from V and 2 bases from J; bases unmatched to any gene: 5. Germline V gene data show CDR1 as DFQATT and CDR2 as SNEGSKA (reference sequence). This CDR3 has 15 residues. Written as DNA, the CDR3 is TGCAGTGCTAGAGCCGCTAGCGGGAGACCCTACGAGCAGTACTTC. Translated, it gives CSARAASGRPYEQYF.

This clonotype appeared a few times. The chain employs TRBV24-1 and TRBJ2-7, with D maybe TRBD2 (5 bases). The CDR3 length is 13 residues. The V end lost 4 bases, the J end lost 6 bases, and 12 bases lay between the germline ends. Germline CDR1 and CDR2: KGHDR and SFDVKD. The CDR3 DNA is TGTGCCACCAGTGAAGGGAGCTGGTCCGAGCAGTACTTC. This sequence encodes CATSEGSWSEQYF.

This rearrangement joins TRBV12-3 or TRBV12-4 to TRBJ1-2; 7 bases fit TRBD1. CDR3 size: 13 residues. Trimming at V came to 4 bases and at J to 8 bases, leaving 7 bases not matched to a gene. CDR3: CASSSGTAEGYTF. CDR3 in DNA: TGTGCCAGCAGTTCCGGGACAGCTGAAGGCTACACCTTC.

V is TRBV9 and J is TRBJ2-5, with 8 bases fitting TRBD1. The CDR3 is 15 amino acids. V lost 0 bases to trimming and J lost 7 bases; unmatched junction nucleotides: 8. CDR1 is SGDLS, CDR2 YYNGEE, per germline. CDR3 sequence (DNA): TGTGCCAGCAGCGTAGATGGGCAGGGGGCTGGGACCCAGTACTTC. Amino acids: CASSVDGQGAGTQYF. Supplemented by reference TRBV9 and TRBJ2-5, the full variable domain reads DSGVTQTPKHLITATGQRVTLRCSPRSGDLSVYWYQQSLDQGLQFLIQYYNGEERAKGNILERFSAQQFPDLHSELNLSSLELGDSALYFCASSVDGQGAGTQYFGPGTRLLVL.

Concerning this clonotype itself: A much larger clone differs by one base, so this may be a read error. This chain links TRBV7-8 with TRBJ2-3; 8 bases match TRBD2. The CDR3 is 17 residues long. With 1 base clipped from V and 5 bases from J, the junction kept 11 bases outside the gene matches. Germline V gene sequence: CDR1 SGHVS, CDR2 FQNEAQ. The CDR3 DNA reads as TGTGCCAGCAGCTTAGGAGTAGCGGGATCGGCCCAAGATACGCAGTATTTT. Translating gives CASSLGVAGSAQDTQYF. The full variable domain, rest sourced from reference TRBV7-8 and TRBJ2-3, is GAGVSQSPRYKVAKRGQDVALRCDPISGHVSLFWYQQALGQGPEFLTYFQNEAQLDKSGLPSDRFFAERPEGSVSTLKIQRTQQEDSAVYLCASSLGVAGSAQDTQYFGPGTRLTVL.

At least ten counts were recorded for this clonotype. The chain couples TRBV28 to TRBJ1-2; the D is unclear. Germline V lookup: CDR1 MDHEN, CDR2 SYDVKM. The CDR3 loop spans 12 amino acids. Between the trimmed V and J ends, which lost 9 bases and 8 bases, there was a span of 16 bases. As DNA, the CDR3 is TGTGCCAGTAAAGGTTTACGGTTAGGCTACACCTTC. Translated, it gives CASKGLRLGYTF.

The chain links TRBV5-1 to TRBJ2-1; 7 nucleotides line up with TRBD2. This CDR3 spans 17 amino acids. Trimming removed 0 bases from V and 0 bases from J; junction bases left unmatched: 6. CDR1 is SGHRS, CDR2 YFSETQ, per germline. The CDR3 nucleotides are TGCGCCAGCAGCTTGGGGGAGGGTTCGAGCTCCTACAATGAGCAGTTCTTC. As protein: CASSLGEGSSSYNEQFF.

The chain is built from TRBV29-1 and TRBJ1-2, with a possible D match to TRBD1 (5 bases). The germline V gene has CDR1 SQVTM and CDR2 ANQGSEA. V was cut by 5 bases and J by 7 bases, with 11 bases left in between. The CDR3 extends over 11 amino acids. CDR3 in DNA: TGCAGCGTTAGACAGATTGGTGGCTACACCTTC. This gives the protein CSVRQIGGYTF.

This clonotype was counted between two and nine times. This rearrangement joins TRBV28 to TRBJ2-5; unclear D gene. V was shortened by 2 bases and J by 4 bases, with 11 bases between the two germline ends. The germline V gene has CDR1 MDHEN and CDR2 SYDVKM. The CDR3 consists of 14 residues. The CDR3 sequence is CASSLMVARETQYF. In DNA form, the CDR3 reads TGTGCCAGCAGTTTAATGGTAGCTCGAGAGACCCAGTACTTC.

This clonotype was detected only once. Sequence at one end of the junction differs from germline and may be a read error. The genes are TRBV5-3 and TRBJ2-7, with D maybe TRBD2 (5 bases). TRBV5-3 is marked as an open reading frame, function uncertain. CDR3 length: 13 residues. CDR3 coding DNA: TGTGCCAGCAGCTCCGGGATCCCCGACGAGCTGTACTTC. Translating it yields CASSSGIPDELYF.